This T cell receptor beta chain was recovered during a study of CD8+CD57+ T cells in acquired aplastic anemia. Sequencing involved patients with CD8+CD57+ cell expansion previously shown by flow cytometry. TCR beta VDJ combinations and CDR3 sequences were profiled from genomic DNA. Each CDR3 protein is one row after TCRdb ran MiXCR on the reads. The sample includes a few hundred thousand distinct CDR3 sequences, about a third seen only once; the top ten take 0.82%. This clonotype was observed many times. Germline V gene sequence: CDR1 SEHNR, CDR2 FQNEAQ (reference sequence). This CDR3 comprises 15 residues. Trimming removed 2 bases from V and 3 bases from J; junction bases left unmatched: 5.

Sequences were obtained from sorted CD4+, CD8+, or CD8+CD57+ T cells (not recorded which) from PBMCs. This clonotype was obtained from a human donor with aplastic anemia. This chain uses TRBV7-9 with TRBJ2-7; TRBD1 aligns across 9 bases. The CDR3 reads CASSLSPGQGYEQYF. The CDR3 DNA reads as TGTGCCAGCAGCTTATCGCCGGGACAGGGCTACGAGCAGTACTTC.